Ten or more counts support the clone carrying this T cell receptor beta chain. Trimming removed 3 bases from V and 3 bases from J; junction bases left unmatched: 8. This CDR3 is built from 16 residues. Germline lookup yields CDR1 SGHVS and CDR2 FQNEAQ. This specimen belongs to a study of response to subunit inactivated influenza vaccine. Each CDR3 protein is one row after TCRdb ran MiXCR on the RT-PCR reads. The table has about 520,000 distinct CDR3 sequences, around 7.9% seen once. The receptor was derived from a man between 45 and 75 years old who received an inactivated influenza vaccine. The rearrangement uses TRBV7-8 and TRBJ2-1; 7 bases fit TRBD1. Sequencing was performed on PBMCs from blood, taken less than 30 months after vaccination. The CDR3 nucleotides are TGTGCCAGCAGCTTGAAGAGGGGGCAACGCTACAATGAGCAGTTCTTC. Its translation: CASSLKRGQRYNEQFF. Based on the CDR3 plus reference TRBV7-8 and TRBJ2-1, the full variable domain is GAGVSQSPRYKVAKRGQDVALRCDPISGHVSLFWYQQALGQGPEFLTYFQNEAQLDKSGLPSDRFFAERPEGSVSTLKIQRTQQEDSAVYLCASSLKRGQRYNEQFFGPGTRLTVL.